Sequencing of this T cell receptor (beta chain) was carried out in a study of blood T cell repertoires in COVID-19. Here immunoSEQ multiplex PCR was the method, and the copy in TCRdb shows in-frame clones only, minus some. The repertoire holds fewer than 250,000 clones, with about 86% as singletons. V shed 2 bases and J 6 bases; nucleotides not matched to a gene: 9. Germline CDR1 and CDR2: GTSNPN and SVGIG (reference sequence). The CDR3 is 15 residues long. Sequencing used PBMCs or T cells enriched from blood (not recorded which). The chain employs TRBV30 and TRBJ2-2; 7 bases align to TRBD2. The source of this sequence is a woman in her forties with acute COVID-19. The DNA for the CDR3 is TGTGCCTGGAGTCGAGGGGAGGGGTACGCCGGGGAGCTGTTTTTT. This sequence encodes CAWSRGEGYAGELFF.